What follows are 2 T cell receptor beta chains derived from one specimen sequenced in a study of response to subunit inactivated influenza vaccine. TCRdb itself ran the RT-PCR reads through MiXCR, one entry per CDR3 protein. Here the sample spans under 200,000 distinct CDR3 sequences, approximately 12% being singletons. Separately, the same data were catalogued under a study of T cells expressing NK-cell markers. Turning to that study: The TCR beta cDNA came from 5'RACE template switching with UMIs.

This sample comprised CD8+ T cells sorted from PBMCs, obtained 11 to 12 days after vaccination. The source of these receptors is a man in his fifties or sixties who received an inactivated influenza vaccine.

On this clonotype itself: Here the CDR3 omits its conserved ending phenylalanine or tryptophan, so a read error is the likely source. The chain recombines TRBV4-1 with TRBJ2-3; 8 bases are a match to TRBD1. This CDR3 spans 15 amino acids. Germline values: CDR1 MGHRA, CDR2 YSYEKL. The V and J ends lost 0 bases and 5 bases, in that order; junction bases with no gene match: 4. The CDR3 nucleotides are TGCGCCAGCAGCCAAGACGGAGACAGGGGAGATACGCAGTATTTG. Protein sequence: CASSQDGDRGDTQYL.

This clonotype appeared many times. Here the CDR3 DNA reads TGCAGCGTGCTCCGGGACAGGGTTTTTCTTTTGGCAGATACGCAGTATTTT. It specifies CSVLRDRVFLLADTQYF. The chain has TRBV29-1 and TRBJ2-3; 9 nucleotides match TRBD1. CDR1 is SQVTM and CDR2 is ANQGSEA in the germline V gene. The CDR3 runs 17 residues. The V gene end was trimmed by 6 bases and the J gene end by 4 bases; junction bases not matched to a gene: 17.